The 31 T cell receptor beta chains listed next were all sequenced from one sample in a study of T cell responses to AZD1222 COVID-19 vaccine. The repertoire was sequenced with immunoSEQ multiplex PCR; TCRdb's copy has only in-frame clones and lacks some. This table holds more than 95,000 clones, 80% to 90% found once. The sample consisted of peripheral blood, taken on day 0 of AZD1222 vaccination. The origin of the receptors is an adult in good health.

This clone was recorded only once. The chain uses TRBV11-3 and TRBJ2-7; the D gene is possibly TRBD1 (6 bases). CDR1 and CDR2 from the germline V gene are SGHNT and YENEEA. There are 15 residues in the CDR3. V was shortened by 5 bases and J by 6 bases, with 20 bases between the two germline ends. CDR3 bases: TGTGCCAGCAGCACCCTTCCCGGGACAAGATTCGAGCAGTACTTC. Protein: CASSTLPGTRFEQYF.

The chain recombines TRBV27 with TRBJ1-1; D is undetermined. The germline V gene encodes CDR1 MNHEY and CDR2 SMNVEV (reference sequence). Trimming removed 1 base from V and 1 base from J, with 4 bases in between. The CDR3 consists of 13 residues. In DNA form, the CDR3 reads TGTGCCAGCAGTTTATTCCGGAACACTGAAGCTTTCTTT. Amino acids: CASSLFRNTEAFF.

The chain combines TRBV7-6 with TRBJ2-7; TRBD2 agrees at 10 bases. The trim removed 0 bases at V and 3 bases at J, leaving 5 bases unmatched. CDR3 size: 16 residues. CDR1 and CDR2 (germline): SGHVS, FNYEAQ. The CDR3 sequence is CASSLATSGTYYEQYF. The CDR3 DNA reads TGTGCCAGCAGCTTAGCCACTAGCGGGACTTACTACGAGCAGTACTTC.

V and J are TRBV25-1 and TRBJ1-1; 12 bases map to TRBD1. The CDR3 runs to 16 residues. V dropped 6 bases and J dropped 3; count of bases not matched to a gene: 8. Germline V lookup: CDR1 MGHDK, CDR2 SYGVNS. CDR3 region: CASRPPGTGGDTEAFF. In DNA form, the CDR3 reads TGTGCCAGCAGACCTCCCGGGACAGGGGGCGACACTGAAGCTTTCTTT. Full variable domain (rest looked up from reference TRBV25-1 and TRBJ1-1): EADIYQTPRYLVIGTGKKITLECSQTMGHDKMYWYQQDPGMELHLIHYSYGVNSTEKGDLSSESTVSRIRTEHFPLTLESARPSHTSQYLCASRPPGTGGDTEAFFGQGTRLTVV.

The genes are TRBV7-2 and TRBJ1-5, with 11 nucleotides matching TRBD1. This CDR3 region has 14 residues. Germline CDR1 SGHTA, CDR2 FQGNSA. V lost 3 bases to trimming and J lost 7 bases; unmatched junction nucleotides: 2. In DNA form, the CDR3 reads TGTGCCAGCAGCTTCGGACAGGGGGCACAGCCCCAGCATTTT. Residues: CASSFGQGAQPQHF.

The chain links TRBV4-3 to TRBJ1-2, with 12 bases that match TRBD1. V was pared by 0 bases and J by 1 base, with 3 bases of the junction left unmatched. Germline V CDR1 and CDR2: LGHNA, YSLEER. The CDR3 contains 17 residues. The CDR3 DNA sequence: TGCGCCAGCAGCCAAGAAGGGACAGGGGGCATTAACTATGGCTACACCTTC. It encodes CASSQEGTGGINYGYTF.

This sequence joins TRBV14 and TRBJ2-3; no reliable D call. V shed 4 bases and J shed 0 bases, with 8 bases lying between them. Germline V CDR1 and CDR2: SGHDN, FVKESK. This CDR3 is 14 amino acids long. CDR3 coding DNA: TGTGCCAGCAGCCCCGGGTTTAGCACAGATACGCAGTATTTT. Amino acids: CASSPGFSTDTQYF.

This clone was counted a few times. The chain employs TRBV5-1 and TRBJ2-6; no clear D. Trimming pared 4 bases from V and 16 bases from J, leaving 12 bases between. The CDR3 extends over 11 amino acids. Germline V gene data show CDR1 as SGHRS and CDR2 as YFSETQ. CDR3 region: CASSHRTGLTF. The CDR3 nucleotides are TGCGCCAGCAGCCATAGGACCGGGCTGACTTTC.

V usage is TRBV19 and J usage is TRBJ2-3; 13 bases align to TRBD2. The germline CDR1 and CDR2 sequences are LNHDA and SQIVND (reference sequence). The CDR3 loop spans 17 amino acids. V shed 4 bases and J 4 bases; nucleotides not matched to a gene: 8. This CDR3 reads CASSNLLAGGPPDTQYF. CDR3 coding DNA: TGTGCCAGTAGTAATTTACTAGCGGGGGGGCCCCCAGATACGCAGTATTTT.

The V gene is TRBV7-2, the J gene TRBJ2-7, with D unclear. Trimming pared 2 bases from V and 9 bases from J, leaving 20 bases between. Germline V gene sequence: CDR1 SGHTA, CDR2 FQGNSA. CDR3 length equals 15 residues. CDR3 nucleotides: TGTGCCAGCAGCTTAAGTGTGAGTAACCCCAGTCCGCAGTACTTC. It encodes CASSLSVSNPSPQYF.

This clone was detected only a few times. This chain joins TRBV3-1 (or the pseudogene TRBV3-2) and TRBJ2-7; 9 bases match TRBD2. J gave up 3 bases and V 5 bases, and 8 bases lay outside the gene matches. Germline V gene sequence: CDR1 LGHDT, CDR2 YNNKEL (reference sequence). CDR3 length equals 15 residues. The CDR3 nucleotides read TGTGCCAGCAGCGACGTGTCTAGCGGGATCTACGAGCAGTACTTC. Residues: CASSDVSSGIYEQYF.

This chain joins TRBV3-1 (or the pseudogene TRBV3-2) and TRBJ1-4, with D unresolved. The germline gives CDR1 LGHDT, CDR2 YNNKEL (reference sequence). V lost 4 bases and J 7 bases, leaving 16 bases between the germline ends. The CDR3 length is 15 residues. CDR3 sequence reads: CASSPHESGREKLFF. As DNA, the CDR3 is TGTGCCAGCAGCCCCCACGAAAGCGGCCGTGAAAAACTGTTTTTT.

The chain joins TRBV7-9 to TRBJ1-1; weak D call: TRBD1 (6 bases). The CDR3 has 11 residues. Deletions cut 5 bases from V and 8 bases from J, with 9 bases between. Germline values: CDR1 SEHNR, CDR2 FQNEAQ (reference sequence). The CDR3 coding sequence is TGTGCCAGCAGCAGGACAGTCGAAGCTTTCTTT. Translating gives CASSRTVEAFF.

V usage is TRBV27 and J usage is TRBJ1-6; 7 bases map to TRBD1. The CDR3 loop spans 17 amino acids. In germline, CDR1 is MNHEY, CDR2 SMNVEV (reference sequence). The J segment lost 4 bases and the V segment lost 1 base, leaving 7 bases of the junction unmatched. For the CDR3, the DNA is TGTGCCAGCAGTTTATTTACCGGGACAGCTTATAATTCACCCCTCCACTTT. Its translation: CASSLFTGTAYNSPLHF.

The CDR3 DNA reads as TGTGCCAGCAGTTGGGGGGGACTGAACACTGAAGCTTTCTTT. Translating gives CASSWGGLNTEAFF. This chain connects TRBV6-5 to TRBJ1-1; a weak D match, TRBD1 (5 bases). V gave up 4 bases and J gave up 0 bases, with 9 bases separating them. The CDR3 extends over 14 amino acids. Per the germline V gene, CDR1 is MNHEY and CDR2 is SVGAGI.

The chain couples TRBV6-5 to TRBJ1-4, with D tentatively TRBD1 (5 bases). CDR1 and CDR2 from the germline V gene are MNHEY and SVGAGI. V was trimmed by 2 bases and J by 5 bases, leaving 12 bases between them. The CDR3 consists of 15 residues. CDR3 in amino acids: CASSYKGPLNEKLFF. For the CDR3, the DNA is TGTGCCAGCAGTTACAAGGGACCGCTGAATGAAAAACTGTTTTTT.

V is TRBV3-1 (or the pseudogene TRBV3-2) and J is TRBJ1-5, with no clear D. The CDR3 covers 13 residues. CDR1 LGHDT and CDR2 YNNKEL come from the germline V gene (reference sequence). The ends were cut back, 1 base at V and 7 bases at J, with 8 bases in the middle. The CDR3 bases are TGTGCCAGCAGCCAAGGCCCTTCGCAGCCCCAGCATTTT. It codes for CASSQGPSQPQHF.

This clone was detected only once. The chain uses TRBV28 and TRBJ2-3; D could derive from TRBD1 or TRBD2 (5 bases each). This CDR3 has 18 residues. CDR1 and CDR2 (germline): MDHEN, SYDVKM. The V end was cut by 3 bases, the J end by 2 bases, with 21 bases between. For the CDR3, the DNA is TGTGCCAGCAGTTTGACCACCGGGACCCAAGCTCTCACAGATACGCAGTATTTT. It encodes CASSLTTGTQALTDTQYF.

The chain uses TRBV6-5 and TRBJ2-7; D is ambiguous. Germline CDR1 reads MNHEY; CDR2 reads SVGAGI. Trimming removed 0 bases from V and 7 bases from J, with 4 bases in between. The CDR3 runs to 11 residues. The chain's CDR3 is CASSYSGEQYF. The CDR3 nucleotides are TGTGCCAGCAGTTACTCGGGGGAGCAGTACTTC.

This rearrangement joins TRBV19 to TRBJ1-5, with D perhaps matching TRBD1 (6 bases). This CDR3 comprises 14 residues. CDR1 and CDR2 (germline): LNHDA, SQIVND (reference sequence). The CDR3 DNA sequence: TGTGCTTCACAAGGGGGGGGAGGCAATCAGCCCCAGCATTTT. This sequence encodes CASQGGGGNQPQHF.

The chain's CDR3 is CASRGNEQFF. The CDR3 DNA sequence: TGTGCCAGCCGGGGGAATGAGCAGTTCTTC. The rearrangement links TRBV2 to TRBJ2-1; a weak D match, TRBD2 (6 bases). The V end lost 8 bases, the J end lost 7 bases, and 6 bases lay between the germline ends. Per germline, CDR1 SNHLY and CDR2 FYNNEI. This CDR3 has 10 residues. The variable domain in full, completed from reference TRBV2 and TRBJ2-1, reads EPEVTQTPSHQVTQMGQEVILRCVPISNHLYFYWYRQILGQKVEFLVSFYNNEISEKSEIFDDQFSVERPDGSNFTLKIRSTKLEDSAMYFCASRGNEQFFGPGTRLTVL.

The chain employs TRBV12-3 or TRBV12-4 and TRBJ1-1; D not resolved. Trimming removed 4 bases from V and 1 base from J, with 4 bases in between. The CDR3 is made up of 12 amino acids. The CDR3 DNA follows: TGTGCCAGCAGTTACTCGAACACTGAAGCTTTCTTT. This translates into CASSYSNTEAFF.

V usage is TRBV7-9 and J usage is TRBJ2-7, with TRBD1 matching over 10 bases. CDR1 and CDR2 (germline): SEHNR, FQNEAQ (reference sequence). This CDR3 spans 16 amino acids. Trimming removed 1 base from V and 5 bases from J; junction bases left unmatched: 8. CDR3 region: CASSLGLGQGSHEQYF. The CDR3 coding sequence is TGTGCCAGCAGCTTAGGTTTGGGACAGGGGTCCCACGAGCAGTACTTC. The variable domain in full, with the rest retrieved from reference TRBV7-9 and TRBJ2-7, is DTGVSQNPRHKITKRGQNVTFRCDPISEHNRLYWYRQTLGQGPEFLTYFQNEAQLEKSRLLSDRFSAERPKGSFSTLEIQRTEQGDSAMYLCASSLGLGQGSHEQYFGPGTRLTVT.

The CDR3 here is CASSLASGRAAFNEQFF. The CDR3 nucleotides read TGTGCCAGCAGCTTGGCTAGCGGGAGGGCCGCTTTCAATGAGCAGTTCTTC. V is TRBV11-3 and J is TRBJ2-1; 12 bases match TRBD2. This CDR3 is 17 amino acids long. The J segment lost 6 bases and the V segment lost 3 bases, leaving 9 bases of the junction unmatched. CDR1 is SGHNT, CDR2 YENEEA, per germline. Combining the CDR3 with reference TRBV11-3 and TRBJ2-1 gives the whole variable domain EAGVVQSPRYKIIEKKQPVAFWCNPISGHNTLYWYLQNLGQGPELLIRYENEEAVDDSQLPKDRFSAERLKGVDSTLKIQPAELGDSAVYLCASSLASGRAAFNEQFFGPGTRLTVL.

The rearrangement uses TRBV6-2 or TRBV6-3 and TRBJ2-7; D is unresolved. The CDR3 covers 13 residues. With 0 bases removed from V and 3 bases from J, the gap between germline ends came to 6 bases. Germline V CDR1 and CDR2: MNHEY, SVGEGT. The CDR3 is CASSYSPLYEQYF. CDR3 nucleotides: TGTGCCAGCAGTTACTCCCCCCTCTACGAGCAGTACTTC.

This chain joins TRBV28 and TRBJ2-5, with D possibly TRBD2 on 7 matching bases. The CDR3 contains 14 residues. Trimming took 6 bases from V and 2 from J, leaving 13 bases between them. Germline CDR1 and CDR2: MDHEN and SYDVKM. The CDR3 spells CASSRRGPQETQYF. CDR3 DNA: TGTGCCAGCAGCCGGCGGGGGCCGCAAGAGACCCAGTACTTC.

This chain connects TRBV5-6 to TRBJ2-7; no clear D. This CDR3 comprises 11 residues. Trimming removed 0 bases at V and 7 bases at J, with 5 bases between. Germline CDR1 reads SGHDT; CDR2 reads YYEEEE. The CDR3 sequence is CASSLEVEQYF. The CDR3, as DNA: TGTGCCAGCAGCTTGGAGGTGGAGCAGTACTTC.

This chain uses TRBV2 with TRBJ2-2, with 7 bases that match TRBD1. The V gene's germline CDR1 is SNHLY and CDR2 FYNNEI. There are 14 residues in the CDR3. The J segment lost 6 bases and the V segment lost 4 bases, leaving 5 bases of the junction unmatched. CDR3 nucleotides: TGTGCCAGCAGTGCGGACAGGTACGCCGGGGAGCTGTTTTTT. It encodes CASSADRYAGELFF.

The chain employs TRBV9 and TRBJ2-1, with 14 bases aligning to TRBD2. Trimming removed 4 bases from V and 0 bases from J; junction bases left unmatched: 9. CDR3 length: 19 amino acids. Germline assignment: CDR1 SGDLS and CDR2 YYNGEE. The CDR3 region is CASSPGTSGGLSSYNEQFF. CDR3 DNA: TGTGCCAGCAGCCCAGGGACTAGCGGGGGCCTAAGCTCCTACAATGAGCAGTTCTTC.

The genes are TRBV9 and TRBJ2-2; D uncertain. Germline loops: CDR1 SGDLS, CDR2 YYNGEE. The CDR3 consists of 14 residues. Trimming took 3 bases from V and 3 from J, leaving 9 bases between them. The CDR3 DNA reads as TGTGCCAGCAGCGATCCCCGGGACACCGGGGAGCTGTTTTTT. Translated: CASSDPRDTGELFF.

For the CDR3, the DNA is TGTGCCAGCAGCTTAGAACAGGGGGCGTATGGCTACACCTTC. This codes for CASSLEQGAYGYTF. The chain recombines TRBV7-2 with TRBJ1-2; 9 bases fit TRBD1. Germline loops: CDR1 SGHTA, CDR2 FQGNSA. J lost 5 bases, V lost 1 base, and 2 bases had no gene match. CDR3 size: 14 residues.